This TCR beta chain was recorded in a study of blood T cell repertoires in COVID-19. This clone was detected only once. From germline, CDR1 is GTSNPN and CDR2 SVGIG (reference sequence). The CDR3 has 14 amino acids. The V gene end was trimmed by 5 bases and the J gene end by 4 bases; junction bases not matched to a gene: 10. Repertoires were generated with immunoSEQ multiplex PCR, while TCRdb's copy carries only in-frame clones and drops some. The sample lists some 460,000 clones, about 89% occurring once. This chain joins TRBV30 and TRBJ1-1, with TRBD1 matching 7 bases. The sequencing input was peripheral blood. The sequence came from a woman younger than 45 with acute or convalescent COVID-19. CDR3 sequence (DNA): TGTGCCTGGGGGACGACAGGGTTGAGCACTGAAGCTTTCTTT. Translated: CAWGTTGLSTEAFF. Filled out from reference TRBV30 and TRBJ1-1, the complete variable domain reads SQTIHQWPATLVQPVGSPLSLECTVEGTSNPNLYWYRQAAGRGLQLLFYSVGIGQISSEVPQNLSASRPQDRQFILSSKKLLLSDSGFYLCAWGTTGLSTEAFFGQGTRLTVV.